This TCR beta chain came from a study of technical replicates of blood from a few donors (dated by TCRdb to about 2017). Looking up the germline V gene yields CDR1 KGHSH and CDR2 LQKENI. The CDR3 numbers 14 residues from cysteine through phenylalanine. The only DNA kept is the CDR3, 42 bases in frame from the first base. Trimming costs V 2 bases and J 5 bases, and their ends lie 12 bases apart. In regard to this clone: It has no known antigen specificity. The sample holds no much larger clone one base away, and base qualities are not on file. The sample has other DNA sequences that encode this CDR3 too.

The receptor library was made with the immunoSEQ multiplex PCR assay. TCRdb holds this immuneACCESS table with in-frame rearrangements only. Some clones are missing; in checked studies, unresolved V genes explain under half, and the rest has no known cause. Within this sample are about 56,000 clones, with roughly 95% of them counted one time only. The ten top clones hold 2.5% to 4% of the sample. The chain employs TRBV18 and TRBJ1-1, and TRBD1 may be the D gene, going by 5 matching bases. This TCR derives from a human donor in good health. Some clones in this sample may be carry-over from other donors' samples. Sequencing used PBMCs. CDR3 loop: CASSPRLGDTEAFF. The sequenced DNA is TGTGCCAGCTCACCAAGGTTAGGGGATACTGAAGCTTTCTTT.